The 25 T cell receptor beta chains below were found in one sample sequenced in a study of CD8+ T cells in alopecia areata (dated by TCRdb to the late 2010s). The sample's time point label, decoded: baseline before oral tofacitinib. Library preparation employed the immunoSEQ multiplex PCR assay. For TCR sequencing, RNA was extracted from every sample and reverse transcribed into cDNA to serve as template. In its TCRdb copy, this immuneACCESS table keeps in-frame sequences only and misses some clones. Where compared with another copy, unresolved V genes explain less than half of these, and the others have no known cause. This sample holds about 250,000 clones; 67% were observed only once. The ten largest clones capture approximately 1.2% of the sample. The source was CD4+ T cells sorted from blood, collected at week 0. The source is a human donor with alopecia areata.

V and J are TRBV29-1 and TRBJ2-7; the D is unclear. Trimming stripped 5 bases from V and 2 bases from J, with 7 bases between. The CDR3 totals 11 residues. Germline loops: CDR1 SQVTM, CDR2 ANQGSEA. CDR3 DNA: TGCAGCGTTCCTGGGGCCTACGAGCAGTACTTC. Amino acid sequence: CSVPGAYEQYF.

The rearrangement joins TRBV6-5 to TRBJ2-5; 7 bases match TRBD2. CDR3 size: 14 residues. Trimming at V came to 6 bases and at J to 4 bases, leaving 8 bases not matched to a gene. CDR1 MNHEY and CDR2 SVGAGI come from the germline V gene. The CDR3: CASSPQRGRETQYF. In DNA, the CDR3 is TGTGCCAGCAGCCCTCAGCGGGGCCGAGAGACCCAGTACTTC.

Comments on this clone: Its ends do not fully match the called genes, so a read error is possible. The chain carries TRBV30 and TRBJ2-7; 7 positions agree with TRBD1. Germline lookup yields CDR1 GTSNPN and CDR2 SVGIG (reference sequence). The CDR3 length is 13 residues. Here the CDR3 reads CAWIGGEGQERHF. The CDR3 nucleotides are TGTGCCTGGATAGGGGGCGAGGGTCAGGAACGACACTTC.

A word on this clone: Different DNA sequences within this sample yield the same CDR3. V is TRBV29-1 and J is TRBJ2-5; the match to TRBD2 covers 9 bases. This CDR3 has 12 amino acids. Germline loops: CDR1 SQVTM, CDR2 ANQGSEA. J was trimmed by 3 bases and V by 7 bases; bases with no gene match: 3. CDR3 sequence reads: CSARLAEETQYF. As DNA, the CDR3 is TGCAGCGCGCGACTAGCGGAAGAGACCCAGTACTTC.

There are a few counts of this clone. V usage is TRBV15 and J usage is TRBJ1-1, with D unresolved. Germline V CDR1 and CDR2: LNHNV, YYDKDF (reference sequence). The CDR3 is made up of 14 amino acids. Trimming pared 1 base from V and 7 bases from J, leaving 13 bases between. The DNA for the CDR3 is TGTGCCACCAGCAGAGGTTCACCGGGAGTTGAAGCTTTCTTT. It specifies CATSRGSPGVEAFF.

This clone was seen a few times. The J gene is TRBJ2-7, the V gene TRBV7-2; D is perhaps TRBD2 (7 bases). V was pared by 4 bases and J by 7 bases, with 17 bases between. This CDR3 spans 14 amino acids. Germline CDR1 reads SGHTA; CDR2 reads FQGNSA. CDR3 DNA sequence: TGTGCCAGCAGCTCACCCGCGGGGGCGGGGGAGCAGTACTTC. Protein: CASSSPAGAGEQYF.

This clone was detected a few times. The CDR3 region has the DNA TGCGCCAGCAGCGGGGACGGGAACACCGGGGAGCTGTTTTTT. This codes for CASSGDGNTGELFF. The chain couples TRBV5-1 to TRBJ2-2; D is tentatively TRBD1 or TRBD2 (5 bases each). In germline, CDR1 is SGHRS, CDR2 YFSETQ. This CDR3 is 14 amino acids long. V gave up 4 bases and J gave up 1 base, with 8 bases separating them. Full variable domain (remainder filled in from reference TRBV5-1 and TRBJ2-2): KAGVTQTPRYLIKTRGQQVTLSCSPISGHRSVSWYQQTPGQGLQFLFEYFSETQRNKGNFPGRFSGRQFSNSRSEMNVSTLELGDSALYLCASSGDGNTGELFFGEGSRLTVL.

The chain carries TRBV29-1 and TRBJ2-7; the match to TRBD1 covers 9 bases. CDR3 length equals 14 residues. Trimming at V came to 6 bases and at J to 5 bases, leaving 11 bases not matched to a gene. Germline CDR1 reads SQVTM; CDR2 reads ANQGSEA. CDR3 sequence: CSVKHGQGFDEQYF. The CDR3 nucleotides are TGCAGCGTCAAACATGGACAGGGGTTCGACGAGCAGTACTTC.

This CDR3 is CASSLPDHNEQFF. CDR3 DNA: TGCGCCAGCAGCTTGCCGGACCACAATGAGCAGTTCTTC. The chain has TRBV5-1 and TRBJ2-1, with no clear D. Germline-derived CDR1 and CDR2 are SGHRS and YFSETQ. Trimming cost V 1 base and J 5 bases, with 7 bases left between them. This CDR3 spans 13 amino acids.

The chain couples TRBV27 to TRBJ1-2; D remains unclear. The CDR3 is 14 residues long. With 1 base removed from V and 2 bases from J, the gap between germline ends came to 8 bases. Looked up from germline, CDR1 is MNHEY and CDR2 is SMNVEV (reference sequence). CDR3 sequence reads: CASSLWGANYGYTF. In nucleotides, the CDR3 is TGTGCCAGCAGTTTATGGGGTGCGAACTATGGCTACACCTTC.

This chain uses TRBV2 with TRBJ2-2; a weak D match, TRBD1 (6 bases). The germline V gene has CDR1 SNHLY and CDR2 FYNNEI. V lost 6 bases and J 7 bases, leaving 9 bases between the germline ends. The CDR3 has 12 residues. The CDR3 loop is CASSQGSGELFF. DNA of the CDR3: TGTGCCAGCAGCCAGGGGAGCGGGGAGCTGTTTTTT.

The chain employs TRBV5-4 and TRBJ2-5; 8 positions agree with TRBD1. The CDR3 is 15 residues long. Germline CDR1 and CDR2: SGHNT and YYREEE (reference sequence). With 4 bases clipped from V and 5 bases from J, the junction kept 10 bases outside the gene matches. CDR3 sequence reads: CASSQGQVGSETQYF. CDR3 DNA sequence: TGTGCCAGCAGCCAGGGACAGGTCGGTTCCGAGACCCAGTACTTC.

The CDR3 sequence is CAWSSAGRYGYTF. The CDR3 DNA reads TGTGCCTGGAGTAGTGCAGGGAGATATGGCTACACCTTC. This chain joins TRBV30 and TRBJ1-2, with D maybe TRBD1 (5 bases). The length of the CDR3 is 13 residues. The V and J ends lost 2 bases and 5 bases respectively, with 12 bases between them. Per germline, CDR1 GTSNPN and CDR2 SVGIG (reference sequence).

The V call is TRBV9, the J call TRBJ2-7; D is unresolved. Germline CDR1 SGDLS, CDR2 YYNGEE. This CDR3 spans 14 amino acids. Trimming took off 4 bases at V and 0 bases at J, with 11 bases between the two ends. Here the CDR3 reads CASSSAYGSYEQYF. DNA for the CDR3: TGTGCCAGCAGCTCCGCCTATGGCTCCTACGAGCAGTACTTC.

This chain joins TRBV5-1 and TRBJ2-5, with D uncertain. Trimming cost V 0 bases and J 2 bases, with 8 bases left between them. The CDR3 totals 14 residues. Germline V lookup: CDR1 SGHRS, CDR2 YFSETQ. As DNA, the CDR3 is TGCGCCAGCAGCTTGGGCAGGATTCAAGAGACCCAGTACTTC. As protein: CASSLGRIQETQYF.

This clone turned up a few times. V gene TRBV29-1 combines with J gene TRBJ2-2, with D hard to call. This CDR3 comprises 13 residues. V shed 3 bases and J shed 4 bases, with 9 bases lying between them. Germline CDR1 reads SQVTM; CDR2 reads ANQGSEA. For the CDR3, the DNA is TGCAGCGTTGAGGCGAAACGCACCGGGGAGCTGTTTTTT. Translated, it gives CSVEAKRTGELFF.

This clone was recorded a few times. The CDR3 DNA is TGCAGCCTCCTTGGGAACACTGAAGCTTTCTTT. Residues: CSLLGNTEAFF. V gene TRBV29-1 combines with J gene TRBJ1-1; D call uncertain. The CDR3 sequence is 11 residues long. Per the germline V gene, CDR1 is SQVTM and CDR2 is ANQGSEA. V was clipped by 8 bases and J by 1 base, with 8 bases between them.

V and J are TRBV29-1 and TRBJ2-7, with D tentatively TRBD1 (6 bases). Germline V gene sequence: CDR1 SQVTM, CDR2 ANQGSEA. V shed 7 bases and J shed 0 bases, with 16 bases lying between them. The CDR3 has 14 residues. CDR3 DNA: TGCAGCGCTGATCTCAGGGGTCTCTCCTACGAGCAGTACTTC. Protein: CSADLRGLSYEQYF.

CDR3 bases: TGTGCCTGGAGACCATCAGGGGGCTCCTATAATTCACCCCTCCACTTT. This codes for CAWRPSGGSYNSPLHF. The chain carries TRBV30 and TRBJ1-6; 7 bases are shared with TRBD1. J gave up 0 bases and V 3 bases, and 5 bases lay outside the gene matches. CDR1 GTSNPN and CDR2 SVGIG come from the germline V gene (reference sequence). The CDR3 has 16 residues.

This clone appeared a few times. The gene calls are TRBV6-5 and TRBJ1-1; TRBD1 aligns across 7 bases. The CDR3 extends over 14 amino acids. Germline trimming cut 10 bases from V and 0 bases from J; bases unmatched to any gene: 8. Germline values: CDR1 MNHEY, CDR2 SVGAGI. The CDR3 is CATQTGRMNTEAFF. As DNA, the CDR3 is TGTGCCACCCAGACAGGGAGAATGAACACTGAAGCTTTCTTT.

V usage is TRBV7-6 and J usage is TRBJ1-6; 7 bases line up with TRBD1. The CDR3 is 15 amino acids. In germline, CDR1 is SGHVS, CDR2 FNYEAQ. V shed 5 bases and J 9 bases; nucleotides not matched to a gene: 10. DNA for the CDR3: TGTGCCAGCAGCCTCGGACAGGCGGTTGGTTCACCCCTCCACTTT. Amino acid sequence: CASSLGQAVGSPLHF.

This clone was picked up a small number of times. The V gene is TRBV13, the J gene TRBJ2-5; D is possibly TRBD1 or TRBD2 (6 bases each). The CDR3 is 16 residues long. V was cut by 8 bases and J by 4 bases, with 23 bases left in between. Germline V gene lookup returns CDR1 PRHDT and CDR2 FYEKMQ (reference sequence). CDR3 in DNA: TGTGCCAGCTCGGCGGGCGGGGTAGGGGGTCGAGAGACCCAGTACTTC. This gives the protein CASSAGGVGGRETQYF.

Concerning this clone itself: The sample contains more than one DNA sequence encoding this CDR3. V gene TRBV5-1 combines with J gene TRBJ2-5, with D unresolved. V gave up 0 bases and J gave up 4 bases, with 4 bases separating them. Germline lookup yields CDR1 SGHRS and CDR2 YFSETQ. This CDR3 contains 12 residues. CDR3 DNA sequence: TGCGCCAGCAGCTTGGTGGGAGAGACCCAGTACTTC. Its protein product is CASSLVGETQYF.

This clone was counted between two and nine times. The rearrangement uses TRBV7-9 and TRBJ2-5; 10 positions match TRBD2. The CDR3 is made up of 14 amino acids. J lost 7 bases, V lost 0 bases, and 2 bases had no gene match. Germline V CDR1 and CDR2: SEHNR, FQNEAQ (reference sequence). CDR3 coding DNA: TGTGCCAGCAGCTTAGCGGGACTAGCGCCGACCCAGTACTTC. This gives the protein CASSLAGLAPTQYF.

CDR3 sequence reads: CAWSVRRLAGFEQFF. The DNA of the CDR3 is TGTGCCTGGAGTGTACGGCGACTAGCGGGGTTTGAGCAGTTCTTC. This chain connects TRBV30 to TRBJ2-1; 11 bases fit TRBD2. Per germline, CDR1 GTSNPN and CDR2 SVGIG (reference sequence). V was pared by 0 bases and J by 9 bases, with 7 bases of the junction left unmatched. The CDR3 runs 15 residues.